The present entry profiles one TCR beta chain with its context. Antigen specificity is unknown. TCRdb's copy holds only in-frame clones and misses some; the assay was immunoSEQ multiplex PCR. The table lists approximately 190,000 clones, about 75% of them singletons. The CDR3 totals 16 residues. Germline V gene data show CDR1 as SGDLS and CDR2 as YYNGEE. The V segment lost 2 bases and the J segment 0 bases; nucleotides outside the gene matches: 4. The entry originates in a study of cytotoxic CD8 clonotypes in ibrutinib-treated CLL. Notes on the study in general: Rising at ibrutinib response, clonality subsequently fell back toward baseline at progression.

The TCR was taken from a human donor with chronic lymphocytic leukemia. The material was PBMCs, obtained after 12 months of ibrutinib treatment. V is TRBV9 and J is TRBJ1-2, with TRBD1 matching over 10 bases. The CDR3 spells CASSVTGGLANYGYTF. CDR3 nucleotide sequence: TGTGCCAGCAGCGTGACAGGGGGCTTAGCTAACTATGGCTACACCTTC.